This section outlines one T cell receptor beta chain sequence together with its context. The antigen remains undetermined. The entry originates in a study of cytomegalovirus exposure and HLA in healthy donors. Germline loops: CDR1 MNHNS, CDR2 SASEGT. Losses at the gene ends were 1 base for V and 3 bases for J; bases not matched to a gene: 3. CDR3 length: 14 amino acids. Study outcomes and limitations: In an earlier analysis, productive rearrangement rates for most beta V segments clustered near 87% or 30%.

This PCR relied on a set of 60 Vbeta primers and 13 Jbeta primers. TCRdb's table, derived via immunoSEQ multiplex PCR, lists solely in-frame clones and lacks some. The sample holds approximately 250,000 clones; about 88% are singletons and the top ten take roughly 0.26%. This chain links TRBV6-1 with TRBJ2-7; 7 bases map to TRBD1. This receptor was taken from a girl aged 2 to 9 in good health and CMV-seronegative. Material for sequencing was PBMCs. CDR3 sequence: CASSEETGLYEQYF. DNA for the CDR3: TGTGCCAGCAGTGAAGAGACAGGGCTCTACGAGCAGTACTTC.